This T cell receptor (beta chain) appears in the sequencing data of a study of blood T cell repertoires in COVID-19. About the study: PBMCs, B-cell-depleted T cells, or T cells were the source of the cDNA or gDNA that made up the material.

Profiled with immunoSEQ multiplex PCR; TCRdb holds only in-frame clones, not every one. The sample records 150,000 to 200,000 clones, around 84% being singletons. Cohort 3 donors were reported recovered after two negative PCRs, clearance, or symptom resolution. The CDR3 consists of 16 residues. J was trimmed by 1 base and V by 3 bases; bases with no gene match: 3. The germline gives CDR1 ENHRY, CDR2 SYGVKD. The TCR comes from a woman between 45 and 65 years old who had recovered from COVID-19. Sequenced material: PBMCs or T cells enriched from blood (not recorded which). The rearrangement uses TRBV10-3 and TRBJ2-1, with 10 nucleotides matching TRBD2. The CDR3 nucleotides are TGTGCCATCAGTGAACTAGCGGGGACTTCCTACAATGAGCAGTTCTTC. Its translation: CAISELAGTSYNEQFF.